This T cell receptor (beta chain) was captured in a study of T cell responses to AZD1222 COVID-19 vaccine. On the study more broadly: It was second doses at about 4 or about 12 weeks that were pooled.

Points from the study as a whole: An increase in Spike-specific TCR breadth and depth was observed after two AZD1222 doses. At 160-218 and 743-854, vaccine-associated CD4 TCRs were dominant, and they spanned spike.

The repertoire was sequenced with immunoSEQ multiplex PCR; TCRdb's copy has only in-frame clones and lacks some. The sample lists 150,000 to 200,000 clones, approximately 94% occurring once. The CDR3 spans 16 residues. V lost 4 bases, J lost 5 bases, and 7 bases stayed unmatched. CDR1 and CDR2 (germline): LNHDA, SQIVND (reference sequence). Notes on this clone: Its antigen is as yet unknown.

This specimen was peripheral blood, taken on day 0 of AZD1222 vaccination. The chain has TRBV19 and TRBJ2-7; 14 bases agree with TRBD2. The sequence was collected from an adult in good health. Here the CDR3 reads CASSTGLAGVVNEQYF. CDR3 DNA: TGTGCCAGTAGTACGGGACTAGCGGGAGTAGTCAACGAGCAGTACTTC.